The 25 T cell receptor beta chains below come from one sample, sequenced in a study of T cells in Graves' hyperthyroidism and ophthalmopathy. TCR beta CDR3 regions were amplified from RNA. HTBI primers were employed in a first-round RT-PCR of the TCR CDR3. TCRdb re-called the multiplex PCR reads through MiXCR, storing one row per CDR3 protein. The table includes fewer than 250,000 distinct CDR3 sequences, roughly 15% detected once. The sequencing sample was made of blood. These receptors all stem from a woman under 30 with Graves' ophthalmopathy.

This clonotype was seen at least ten times. This chain uses TRBV4-1 with TRBJ1-1; D not resolved. Trimming cost V 2 bases and J 0 bases, with 4 bases left between them. CDR1 and CDR2 from the germline V gene are MGHRA and YSYEKL. The CDR3 contains 13 residues. The DNA of the CDR3 is TGCGCCAGCAGCCAATGGTTGAACACTGAAGCTTTCTTT. Translating it yields CASSQWLNTEAFF.

This clonotype was recorded many times. V usage is TRBV11-3 and J usage is TRBJ2-7, with 7 bases lining up with TRBD1. Trimming cost V 7 bases and J 0 bases; bases outside gene matches: 6. There are 14 residues in the CDR3. Per the germline V gene, CDR1 is SGHNT and CDR2 is YENEEA. In nucleotides, the CDR3 is TGTGCCAGCACCCAGGGACAGAGCTCCTACGAGCAGTACTTC. Protein sequence: CASTQGQSSYEQYF.

There are a few counts of this clonotype. This rearrangement joins TRBV19 to TRBJ2-1, with 8 bases matching TRBD2. The ends lost 5 bases at V and 8 bases at J; junction bases unmatched: 8. Germline loops: CDR1 LNHDA, CDR2 SQIVND (reference sequence). The CDR3 runs 14 residues. CDR3 sequence: CASSSTGGGYEQFF. The CDR3 region has the DNA TGTGCCAGTAGTTCCACGGGGGGGGGGTATGAGCAGTTCTTC.

This clonotype was picked up many times. The genes are TRBV10-3 and TRBJ1-1, with D maybe TRBD1 (6 bases). Deletions cut 10 bases from V and 8 bases from J, with 17 bases between. This CDR3 comprises 12 residues. Germline V CDR1 and CDR2: ENHRY, SYGVKD. CDR3 sequence reads: CASRGSRLEAFF. CDR3 in DNA: TGTGCCAGCAGGGGCAGCCGCCTAGAAGCTTTCTTT.

This clonotype appeared a few times. CDR3: CASSDSGGSSYNEQFF. The CDR3 region has the DNA TGTGCCAGCAGTGACTCAGGGGGATCCTCCTACAATGAGCAGTTCTTC. The rearrangement joins TRBV6-4 to TRBJ2-1, with D perhaps matching TRBD1 (6 bases). The CDR3 contains 16 residues. Germline V CDR1 and CDR2: MRHNA, SNTAGT. V was cut by 0 bases and J by 0 bases, with 9 bases left in between.

At least ten counts were recorded for this clonotype. The chain couples TRBV10-2 to TRBJ2-3; D not certain. The CDR3 length is 16 residues. CDR1 and CDR2 from the germline V gene are WSHSY and SAAADI. The V and J ends lost 0 bases and 2 bases respectively, with 12 bases between them. In DNA, the CDR3 is TGCGCCAGCAGTGAGTCGACGGCCATACCCACAGATACGCAGTATTTT. The encoded protein is CASSESTAIPTDTQYF.

In its sample, this clonotype was seen many times. The chain employs TRBV20-1 and TRBJ2-7; 10 positions match TRBD2. This CDR3 contains 15 residues. CDR1 and CDR2 (germline): DFQATT, SNEGSKA (reference sequence). Trimming cost V 2 bases and J 2 bases; bases outside gene matches: 6. The chain's CDR3 is CSARTPSGRAYEQYF. DNA of the CDR3: TGCAGTGCTAGAACCCCGAGCGGGAGGGCCTACGAGCAGTACTTC.

This chain joins TRBV6-4 and TRBJ2-2, with no clear D. The CDR3 is 13 amino acids. V was shortened by 2 bases and J by 6 bases, with 7 bases between the two germline ends. Germline values: CDR1 MRHNA, CDR2 SNTAGT. The CDR3: CASSDKVSGELFF. CDR3 DNA: TGTGCCAGCAGTGACAAGGTTTCCGGGGAGCTGTTTTTT.

This clonotype was recorded many times. This chain joins TRBV7-9 and TRBJ1-1; D possibly corresponds to TRBD1 (6 bases). Germline V gene lookup returns CDR1 SEHNR and CDR2 FQNEAQ (reference sequence). This CDR3 contains 15 residues. Trimming shortened V by 1 base and J by 0 bases, and 9 bases separated the two germline ends. CDR3 sequence (DNA): TGTGCCAGCAGCTTAGACAGGGTTTTGAACACTGAAGCTTTCTTT. It is translated as CASSLDRVLNTEAFF.

This clonotype occurred many times. The V and J genes are TRBV5-5 and TRBJ1-1; D unresolved. V shed 4 bases and J shed 4 bases, with 17 bases lying between them. The length of the CDR3 is 15 residues. Germline lookup yields CDR1 SGHKS and CDR2 YYEKEE (reference sequence). CDR3 nucleotides: TGTGCCAGCAGCCTACGATTCGGTGGTTTCACTGAAGCTTTCTTT. Translation: CASSLRFGGFTEAFF.

Ten or more counts support this clonotype. The J gene is TRBJ2-2, the V gene TRBV28, with a weak D call TRBD2 (5 bases). The CDR3 totals 17 residues. The V and J ends lost 2 bases and 6 bases respectively, with 19 bases between them. Germline V lookup: CDR1 MDHEN, CDR2 SYDVKM. The CDR3 is CASSLRSGVVSAGELFF. The CDR3 DNA reads TGTGCCAGCAGTTTAAGATCCGGGGTGGTTTCGGCCGGGGAGCTGTTTTTT.

At least ten counts were recorded for this clonotype. The chain's CDR3 is CASSGLNQPQHF. The CDR3 DNA follows: TGTGCCAGCAGTGGTCTCAATCAGCCCCAGCATTTT. The rearrangement joins TRBV6-1 to TRBJ1-5; D remains unclear. Looked up from germline, CDR1 is MNHNS and CDR2 is SASEGT. V lost 4 bases and J 3 bases, leaving 4 bases between the germline ends. CDR3 length: 12 amino acids.

This clonotype was seen at least ten times. This chain uses TRBV27 with TRBJ2-2; 9 bases match TRBD2. Losses at the gene ends were 5 bases for V and 4 bases for J; bases not matched to a gene: 5. The CDR3 has 15 amino acids. CDR1 is MNHEY, CDR2 SMNVEV, per germline (reference sequence). The CDR3 bases are TGTGCCAGCAGTGCTAGCGGGATGGTCACCGGGGAGCTGTTTTTT. Translating it yields CASSASGMVTGELFF.

This clonotype came up many times. This rearrangement joins TRBV7-2 to TRBJ2-5; possibly TRBD1 for D (5 bases). Germline lookup yields CDR1 SGHTA and CDR2 FQGNSA. The CDR3 has 15 residues. Trimming left V 0 bases short and J 3 bases short, with 11 bases between. The CDR3 loop is CASSLAGVDKETQYF. CDR3 sequence (DNA): TGTGCCAGCAGCTTAGCAGGGGTAGATAAAGAGACCCAGTACTTC.

This rearrangement joins TRBV19 to TRBJ2-5, with 7 bases identical to TRBD2. The V gene's germline CDR1 is LNHDA and CDR2 SQIVND (reference sequence). There are 14 residues in the CDR3. The V and J ends lost 5 bases and 1 base, in that order; junction bases with no gene match: 4. CDR3 bases: TGTGCCAGTAGTGCTCGGGAGGTCCAAGAGACCCAGTACTTC. Its translation: CASSAREVQETQYF.

This clonotype was recorded at least ten times. This chain joins TRBV27 and TRBJ2-7, with TRBD1 matching 7 bases. Germline CDR1 is MNHEY and CDR2 is SMNVEV (reference sequence). V shed 6 bases and J 5 bases; nucleotides not matched to a gene: 7. The CDR3 has 13 residues. CDR3 bases: TGTGCCAGCAGCCGGGACAGTTTTAACGAGCAGTACTTC. This encodes CASSRDSFNEQYF.

Many counts were recorded for this clonotype. This chain connects TRBV20-1 to TRBJ2-7, with D unclear. Germline CDR1 reads DFQATT; CDR2 reads SNEGSKA (reference sequence). The CDR3 length is 14 residues. Trimming cost V 0 bases and J 2 bases, with 11 bases left between them. Here the CDR3 reads CSARDFGLPYEQYF. CDR3 DNA: TGCAGTGCTAGAGATTTCGGGTTGCCCTACGAGCAGTACTTC.

In its sample, this clonotype was seen many times. The V call is TRBV5-1, the J call TRBJ2-2; D is uncertain. This CDR3 has 14 residues. V lost 5 bases and J 1 base, leaving 9 bases between the germline ends. Germline CDR1 reads SGHRS; CDR2 reads YFSETQ. CDR3 in DNA: TGCGCCAGCAGACAGATACTGAACACCGGGGAGCTGTTTTTT. Protein: CASRQILNTGELFF.

This clonotype was seen ten or more times. The chain recombines TRBV11-2 with TRBJ1-1; D is possibly TRBD1 (5 bases). This CDR3 comprises 13 residues. V lost 1 base and J 3 bases, leaving 6 bases between the germline ends. Germline V gene data show CDR1 as SGHAT and CDR2 as FQNNGV. Written as DNA, the CDR3 is TGTGCCAGCAGCTTAGCAGGGTACACTGAAGCTTTCTTT. As protein: CASSLAGYTEAFF.

This clonotype was observed many times. As DNA, the CDR3 is TGCAGGCCGGACCACGGAGGCGAGCAGTACTTC. Translation: CRPDHGGEQYF. The V call is TRBV20-1, the J call TRBJ2-7; D is perhaps TRBD2 (5 bases). The length of the CDR3 is 11 residues. Germline CDR1 DFQATT, CDR2 SNEGSKA (reference sequence).

This clonotype was counted a few times. The J gene is TRBJ1-2, the V gene TRBV20-1, with 7 bases fitting TRBD1. Germline V gene data show CDR1 as DFQATT and CDR2 as SNEGSKA (reference sequence). V was clipped by 4 bases and J by 7 bases; unmatched bases: 15. CDR3 size: 15 residues. Here the CDR3 DNA reads TGCAGTGCTACGAATCTGGACAGGCGCTCTACTGGCTACACCTTC. It encodes CSATNLDRRSTGYTF.

This clonotype was detected ten times or more. This rearrangement joins TRBV28 to TRBJ1-1; 10 bases align to TRBD1. CDR3 length: 12 amino acids. J was trimmed by 4 bases and V by 8 bases; bases with no gene match: 1. Germline V gives CDR1 MDHEN, CDR2 SYDVKM. The CDR3, as DNA: TGTGCCAGCGGGACAGGGGTCACTGAAGCTTTCTTT. It encodes CASGTGVTEAFF.

This clonotype was recorded many times. V gene TRBV20-1 combines with J gene TRBJ1-5, with unresolved D. Per germline, CDR1 DFQATT and CDR2 SNEGSKA (reference sequence). The CDR3 consists of 13 residues. V lost 1 base and J 5 bases, leaving 9 bases between the germline ends. This CDR3 reads CSARGGGYQPQHF. CDR3 DNA sequence: TGCAGTGCTAGAGGTGGAGGGTATCAGCCCCAGCATTTT.

This clonotype showed up many times. This rearrangement joins TRBV6-1 to TRBJ2-2, with TRBD1 as a possible D gene (5 bases). CDR3 length: 12 residues. The germline V gene has CDR1 MNHNS and CDR2 SASEGT. Trimming took off 6 bases at V and 6 bases at J, with 8 bases between the two ends. In nucleotides, the CDR3 is TGTGCCAGCAGGGCAGGGTCCGGGGAGCTGTTTTTT. Encoded protein: CASRAGSGELFF.

This clonotype was observed many times. The chain employs TRBV9 and TRBJ2-1, with 10 bases that match TRBD2. Losses at the gene ends were 3 bases for V and 6 bases for J; bases not matched to a gene: 9. This CDR3 is built from 16 residues. The V gene's germline CDR1 is SGDLS and CDR2 YYNGEE. CDR3 DNA: TGTGCCAGCAGCGCCCCGGGACTAGCGAATCCCAATGAGCAGTTCTTC. This sequence encodes CASSAPGLANPNEQFF.